The 22 T cell receptor beta chains below were found in one sample sequenced in a study of cytomegalovirus exposure and HLA in healthy donors. Primers: 60 Vbeta forward and 13 Jbeta reverse. TCRdb's copy holds only in-frame clones and misses some; the assay was immunoSEQ multiplex PCR. The data hold about 140,000 clones, with 65% to 85% observed a single time. Material for sequencing was PBMCs. The source is a man younger than 45 in good health and CMV-seronegative.

The chain has TRBV28 and TRBJ1-1; 8 nucleotides line up with TRBD1. CDR1 and CDR2 from the germline V gene are MDHEN and SYDVKM. CDR3 length: 16 amino acids. Losses at the gene ends were 5 bases for V and 1 base for J; bases not matched to a gene: 9. This chain's CDR3 is CASSPRTGRGNTEAFF. The CDR3, as DNA: TGTGCCAGCAGTCCCCGGACAGGGAGAGGGAACACTGAAGCTTTCTTT.

This chain joins TRBV9 and TRBJ1-1; weak D call: TRBD1 (6 bases). CDR3 length: 13 residues. CDR1 and CDR2 (germline): SGDLS, YYNGEE. Trimming took off 4 bases at V and 3 bases at J, with 10 bases between the two ends. The CDR3 region has the DNA TGTGCCAGCAGCCCACGACAGGACACTGAAGCTTTCTTT. This encodes CASSPRQDTEAFF.

This clone was recorded once. The rearrangement uses TRBV7-9 and TRBJ1-5; a weak D match, TRBD1 (5 bases). CDR1 and CDR2 (germline): SEHNR, FQNEAQ (reference sequence). This CDR3 is 15 amino acids long. Trimming left V 0 bases short and J 1 base short, with 7 bases between. This CDR3 is CASSLAGGSNQPQHF. CDR3 coding DNA: TGTGCCAGCAGCTTAGCTGGGGGGAGCAATCAGCCCCAGCATTTT.

This chain uses TRBV27 with TRBJ1-3; weak D call: TRBD1 (6 bases). From germline, CDR1 is MNHEY and CDR2 SMNVEV (reference sequence). This CDR3 comprises 14 residues. The V and J ends lost 2 bases and 1 base respectively, with 6 bases between them. The CDR3 region has the DNA TGTGCCAGCAGTTTAAGGGGGTCTGGAAACACCATATATTTT. Translated, it gives CASSLRGSGNTIYF.

This clone was counted many times. The CDR3 protein is CASSGFGQSPNYGYTF. In DNA form, the CDR3 reads TGTGCCAGCAGCGGGTTCGGACAGAGCCCTAACTATGGCTACACCTTC. The rearrangement uses TRBV28 and TRBJ1-2; D may be TRBD1 (6 bases). The CDR3 totals 16 residues. The germline CDR1 and CDR2 sequences are MDHEN and SYDVKM. Trimming cost V 6 bases and J 0 bases, with 17 bases left between them.

The chain carries TRBV7-9 and TRBJ1-5; 7 bases align to TRBD1. The length of the CDR3 is 14 residues. V lost 2 bases, J lost 6 bases, and 4 bases stayed unmatched. CDR1 and CDR2 from the germline V gene are SEHNR and FQNEAQ (reference sequence). Here the CDR3 DNA reads TGTGCCAGCAGCTTATCCAGGGGGGTTCAGCCCCAGCATTTT. Residues: CASSLSRGVQPQHF.

The V and J genes are TRBV5-6 and TRBJ1-3, with D hard to call. Germline assignment: CDR1 SGHDT and CDR2 YYEEEE. This CDR3 region has 15 residues. V lost 0 bases and J 0 bases, leaving 7 bases between the germline ends. Here the CDR3 reads CASSLGAYSGNTIYF. The CDR3 DNA is TGTGCCAGCAGCTTGGGGGCGTACTCTGGAAACACCATATATTTT.

The J gene is TRBJ1-2, the V gene TRBV28, with D perhaps matching TRBD1 (5 bases). Looked up from germline, CDR1 is MDHEN and CDR2 is SYDVKM. The CDR3 loop spans 11 amino acids. The V gene lost 6 bases and the J gene lost 7 bases, with 9 bases spanning the gap. Written as DNA, the CDR3 is TGTGCCAGCAGAAACAGGAGTGGCTACACCTTC. This encodes CASRNRSGYTF.

This rearrangement joins TRBV19 to TRBJ1-1, with 7 bases fitting TRBD1. Germline-derived CDR1 and CDR2 are LNHDA and SQIVND (reference sequence). The J segment lost 5 bases and the V segment lost 5 bases, leaving 5 bases of the junction unmatched. There are 13 residues in the CDR3. CDR3 protein: CASSSQGRTEAFF. The CDR3 nucleotides are TGTGCCAGTAGTTCACAGGGGCGTACTGAAGCTTTCTTT. Variable domain in full (rest from reference TRBV19 and TRBJ1-1): DGGITQSPKYLFRKEGQNVTLSCEQNLNHDAMYWYRQDPGQGLRLIYYSQIVNDFQKGDIAEGYSVSREKKESFPLTVTSAQKNPTAFYLCASSSQGRTEAFFGQGTRLTVV.

Here the CDR3 reads CASSLQGLAGVEQFF. CDR3 coding DNA: TGTGCCAGCAGCCTACAGGGACTAGCGGGGGTTGAGCAGTTCTTC. The chain employs TRBV5-4 and TRBJ2-1; 14 positions match TRBD2. V was pared by 4 bases and J by 9 bases, with 6 bases of the junction left unmatched. Germline V gene data show CDR1 as SGHNT and CDR2 as YYREEE (reference sequence). The CDR3 is made up of 15 amino acids.

In its sample, this clone was seen once. This chain uses TRBV5-3 with TRBJ1-5; 7 nucleotides agree with TRBD1. TRBV5-3 is an ORF, with its function uncertain. J gave up 2 bases and V 1 base, and 3 bases lay outside the gene matches. The CDR3 spans 15 residues. CDR3 sequence reads: CARSLPDRGNQPQHF. The CDR3 bases are TGTGCCAGAAGCTTGCCAGACAGGGGCAATCAGCCCCAGCATTTT.

The chain joins TRBV5-4 to TRBJ2-5, with 8 bases matching TRBD2. Germline-derived CDR1 and CDR2 are SGHNT and YYREEE (reference sequence). This CDR3 is built from 16 residues. Germline trimming cut 4 bases from V and 4 bases from J; bases unmatched to any gene: 12. CDR3 sequence (DNA): TGTGCCAGCAGCCCCCGTCGGGGGGGGCCTGGAGAGACCCAGTACTTC. It translates to CASSPRRGGPGETQYF. The full variable domain, rest sourced from reference TRBV5-4 and TRBJ2-5, is ETGVTQSPTHLIKTRGQQVTLRCSSQSGHNTVSWYQQALGQGPQFIFQYYREEENGRGNFPPRFSGLQFPNYSSELNVNALELDDSALYLCASSPRRGGPGETQYFGPGTRLLVL.

The CDR3 region is CASSSYLAGGANEQFF. The CDR3 coding sequence is TGTGCCAGCAGCTCCTACCTAGCGGGGGGAGCAAATGAGCAGTTCTTC. The V gene is TRBV7-8, the J gene TRBJ2-1, with 11 bases that match TRBD2. This CDR3 is built from 16 residues. The germline gives CDR1 SGHVS, CDR2 FQNEAQ. The ends lost 4 bases at V and 7 bases at J; junction bases unmatched: 9.

The J gene is TRBJ2-6, the V gene TRBV19; D possibly corresponds to TRBD1 (6 bases). This CDR3 has 15 amino acids. V dropped 5 bases and J dropped 1 base, with 9 bases sitting between them. Germline V gene sequence: CDR1 LNHDA, CDR2 SQIVND (reference sequence). The CDR3: CASSRRGSGANVLTF. The CDR3 DNA follows: TGTGCCAGTAGTCGAAGGGGGTCTGGGGCCAACGTCCTGACTTTC. Complete variable domain (other parts from reference TRBV19 and TRBJ2-6): DGGITQSPKYLFRKEGQNVTLSCEQNLNHDAMYWYRQDPGQGLRLIYYSQIVNDFQKGDIAEGYSVSREKKESFPLTVTSAQKNPTAFYLCASSRRGSGANVLTFGAGSRLTVL.

The chain couples TRBV28 to TRBJ1-4; 7 positions match TRBD1. J gave up 5 bases and V 6 bases, and 6 bases lay outside the gene matches. Germline V lookup: CDR1 MDHEN, CDR2 SYDVKM. The CDR3 sequence is 14 residues long. For the CDR3, the DNA is TGTGCCAGCAGCCGCAGGGACAGCAATGAAAAACTGTTTTTT. Residues: CASSRRDSNEKLFF.

There are a few counts of this clone. CDR3 DNA: TGTGCCAGCAGCAGTCTTACAGGGCCTGAAGATGAGCAGTACTTC. Protein sequence: CASSSLTGPEDEQYF. V gene TRBV2 combines with J gene TRBJ2-7, with D possibly TRBD1 on 6 matching bases. CDR1 is SNHLY, CDR2 FYNNEI, per germline. The V gene lost 6 bases and the J gene lost 7 bases, with 22 bases spanning the gap. The CDR3 loop spans 15 amino acids.

The rearrangement joins TRBV5-6 to TRBJ1-4, with TRBD1 as a possible D gene (5 bases). Trimming cost V 5 bases and J 5 bases, with 10 bases left between them. Germline-derived CDR1 and CDR2 are SGHDT and YYEEEE. CDR3 length: 13 amino acids. CDR3 coding DNA: TGTGCCAGCAGGGGGGGGAACAATGAAAAACTGTTTTTT. Its protein product is CASRGGNNEKLFF.

This clone was found a few times. The chain combines TRBV23-1 with TRBJ2-7; 8 nucleotides line up with TRBD1. TRBV23-1 is filed as an ORF, its function uncertain. The CDR3 loop spans 16 amino acids. The J segment lost 5 bases and the V segment lost 5 bases, leaving 14 bases of the junction unmatched. CDR3 nucleotide sequence: TGCGCCAGCAGTGGAAGGACAGGGAGACAGAACGACGAGCAGTACTTC. It specifies CASSGRTGRQNDEQYF.

This clone appeared once. The chain employs TRBV5-1 and TRBJ2-1; maybe TRBD1 (7 bases). The length of the CDR3 is 15 residues. The germline V and J ends were trimmed by 4 bases and 4 bases, with 15 bases remaining between them. Germline CDR1 SGHRS, CDR2 YFSETQ. CDR3 in DNA: TGCGCCAGCAGCAGGAGGGACAGTGATTACAATGAGCAGTTCTTC. It yields the protein CASSRRDSDYNEQFF.

This chain joins TRBV30 and TRBJ2-4; TRBD2 might be the D (6 bases). The CDR3 contains 14 residues. Trimming left V 0 bases short and J 6 bases short, with 12 bases between. Germline V CDR1 and CDR2: GTSNPN, SVGIG (reference sequence). As DNA, the CDR3 is TGTGCCTGGAGTGTACGGAGGGTAGGAAACATTCAGTACTTC. Its protein is CAWSVRRVGNIQYF.

The chain joins TRBV6-1 to TRBJ1-1, with D tentatively TRBD1 (6 bases). The CDR3 runs 14 residues. V lost 6 bases and J 0 bases, leaving 11 bases between the germline ends. From germline, CDR1 is MNHNS and CDR2 SASEGT. The CDR3 nucleotides read TGTGCCAGCAGCCGACAGGCGATGAACACTGAAGCTTTCTTT. Protein sequence: CASSRQAMNTEAFF.

This sequence joins TRBV19 and TRBJ1-5, with TRBD1 matching over 8 bases. CDR3 size: 15 residues. V lost 3 bases, J lost 6 bases, and 7 bases stayed unmatched. CDR1 is LNHDA and CDR2 is SQIVND in the germline V gene (reference sequence). The CDR3 spells CASSIFGQGGQPQHF. For the CDR3, the DNA is TGTGCCAGTAGTATCTTCGGACAGGGTGGTCAGCCCCAGCATTTT. Supplemented by reference TRBV19 and TRBJ1-5, the full variable domain reads DGGITQSPKYLFRKEGQNVTLSCEQNLNHDAMYWYRQDPGQGLRLIYYSQIVNDFQKGDIAEGYSVSREKKESFPLTVTSAQKNPTAFYLCASSIFGQGGQPQHFGDGTRLSIL.